Following are 12 T cell receptor beta chains from one sample sequenced in a study of T-cell memory formation after mild COVID-19. TCRdb redid the calling of the 5' RACE reads with MiXCR, one entry per CDR3 protein. The repertoire has around 510,000 distinct CDR3 sequences, about a fifth of them found once; the top ten carry roughly 8.1%. The specimen sequenced was PBMCs or a T cell subset sorted from them (not recorded which). Every receptor here comes from an adult woman who had mild COVID-19 (a few samples of this study predate the infection). Cell type and time point are not known.

This chain joins TRBV18 and TRBJ2-5; D is unresolved. The V gene's germline CDR1 is KGHSH and CDR2 LQKENI. With 0 bases removed from V and 5 bases from J, the gap between germline ends came to 4 bases. The CDR3 length is 12 residues. CDR3 protein: CASSPPVETQYF. DNA of the CDR3: TGTGCCAGCTCACCACCAGTCGAGACCCAGTACTTC.

CDR3 DNA: TGTGCCAGCAGCGGGGACGATACCTACGGGACCCAGTACTTC. This codes for CASSGDDTYGTQYF. This sequence joins TRBV12-3 or TRBV12-4 and TRBJ2-5; tentatively, D is TRBD1 or TRBD2 (5 bases each). This CDR3 region has 14 residues. The V end lost 6 bases, the J end lost 7 bases, and 18 bases lay between the germline ends.

This clonotype was observed a few times. The rearrangement joins TRBV15 to TRBJ2-1, with TRBD1 matching 7 bases. Germline CDR1 reads LNHNV; CDR2 reads YYDKDF (reference sequence). With 9 bases clipped from V and 6 bases from J, the junction kept 8 bases outside the gene matches. CDR3 length: 13 residues. The CDR3 sequence is CATRRDSSNEQFF. In DNA form, the CDR3 reads TGTGCCACACGTAGGGACAGCTCCAATGAGCAGTTCTTC.

Only a few counts were recorded for this clonotype. V usage is TRBV5-1 and J usage is TRBJ2-3; tentative D call: TRBD1 (5 bases). The CDR3 consists of 16 residues. In germline, CDR1 is SGHRS, CDR2 YFSETQ. V lost 4 bases and J 1 base, leaving 16 bases between the germline ends. CDR3 bases: TGCGCCAGCAGCCCGCAGGGATTTAGGGGCACAGATACGCAGTATTTT. Translated, it gives CASSPQGFRGTDTQYF. The whole variable domain, remainder taken from reference TRBV5-1 and TRBJ2-3, is KAGVTQTPRYLIKTRGQQVTLSCSPISGHRSVSWYQQTPGQGLQFLFEYFSETQRNKGNFPGRFSGRQFSNSRSEMNVSTLELGDSALYLCASSPQGFRGTDTQYFGPGTRLTVL.

This chain joins TRBV3-1 and TRBJ2-1; D is uncertain. Trimming stripped 4 bases from V and 8 bases from J, with 12 bases between. Germline CDR1 and CDR2: LGHDT and YNNKEL (reference sequence). There are 13 residues in the CDR3. The DNA for the CDR3 is TGTGCCAGCAGCCCACGGACGACCGATGAGCAGTTCTTC. It yields the protein CASSPRTTDEQFF.

Ten or more counts support this clonotype. The V and J genes are TRBV7-6 and TRBJ2-7; D call uncertain. Germline loops: CDR1 SGHVS, CDR2 FNYEAQ. V lost 4 bases and J lost 2, with 18 bases in between. This CDR3 comprises 16 residues. The CDR3 sequence: CASSSQSAETTYEQYF. CDR3 in DNA: TGTGCCAGCAGCTCCCAGAGCGCCGAGACAACCTACGAGCAGTACTTC.

This clonotype has more than one count but fewer than ten. This chain links TRBV2 with TRBJ1-1; the D is unclear. V gave up 3 bases and J gave up 1 base, with 9 bases separating them. Germline V CDR1 and CDR2: SNHLY, FYNNEI. This CDR3 contains 14 residues. CDR3 sequence (DNA): TGTGCCAGCAGTGACGGACTGAAGAACACTGAAGCTTTCTTT. Its translation is CASSDGLKNTEAFF.

V is TRBV20-1 and J is TRBJ1-1; D uncertain. CDR3 length: 13 residues. Germline CDR1 is DFQATT and CDR2 is SNEGSKA (reference sequence). Between the trimmed V and J ends, which lost 2 bases and 3 bases, there was a span of 10 bases. CDR3 sequence (DNA): TGCAGTGCTAGAAGAGGTGGGGACACTGAAGCTTTCTTT. It is translated as CSARRGGDTEAFF.

This rearrangement joins TRBV20-1 to TRBJ1-1, with D possibly being TRBD1 (6 bases). V was shortened by 2 bases and J by 1 base, with 8 bases between the two germline ends. The CDR3 totals 13 residues. Per the germline V gene, CDR1 is DFQATT and CDR2 is SNEGSKA (reference sequence). The CDR3 region has the DNA TGCAGTGCTAGAACAGGGTGGAACACTGAAGCTTTCTTT. Translation: CSARTGWNTEAFF.

This clonotype was picked up a small number of times. This chain uses TRBV4-3 with TRBJ2-3; D ambiguous. The V gene's germline CDR1 is LGHNA and CDR2 YSLEER. V was shortened by 0 bases and J by 6 bases, with 10 bases between the two germline ends. The CDR3 totals 14 residues. CDR3 sequence reads: CASSQDRPADTQYF. CDR3 nucleotides: TGCGCCAGCAGCCAAGATCGACCCGCCGATACGCAGTATTTT.

The chain couples TRBV30 to TRBJ1-2, with D unclear. The CDR3 runs 13 residues. CDR1 is GTSNPN, CDR2 SVGIG, per germline (reference sequence). Trimming stripped 6 bases from V and 6 bases from J, with 17 bases between. The CDR3 here is CACPLRGFDGYTF. The CDR3 DNA sequence: TGTGCCTGCCCCCTACGGGGATTTGATGGCTACACCTTC. Filled out from reference TRBV30 and TRBJ1-2, the complete variable domain reads SQTIHQWPATLVQPVGSPLSLECTVEGTSNPNLYWYRQAAGRGLQLLFYSVGIGQISSEVPQNLSASRPQDRQFILSSKKLLLSDSGFYLCACPLRGFDGYTFGSGTRLTVV.

The chain is built from TRBV2 and TRBJ1-2; 7 nucleotides match TRBD1. From germline, CDR1 is SNHLY and CDR2 FYNNEI. This CDR3 has 17 residues. V gave up 6 bases and J gave up 4 bases; unmatched junction bases: 17. CDR3 region: CASSPYLVQGNAYGYTF. In DNA, the CDR3 is TGTGCCAGCAGCCCATATTTGGTACAGGGGAACGCCTATGGCTACACCTTC.